A single sample is the source of the 14 T cell receptor beta chains below, sequenced in a study of blood T cell repertoires in COVID-19 (dated by TCRdb to 2018 to 2021). The protocol used for the library was the immunoSEQ multiplex PCR assay. TCRdb carries this immuneACCESS record with in-frame sequences only. Its versions omit some clonotypes, under half of them owing to an unresolved V gene in the studies checked, with the rest unexplained. The sample records more than 300,000 clones, just over 85% of which are singletons. The ten top clones hold roughly a tenth of the sample. Sequences were obtained from PBMCs or T cells enriched from blood (not recorded which). Receptors originate from a woman between 18 and 30 years old who had recovered from COVID-19.

The chain employs TRBV30 and TRBJ1-4; possible D gene TRBD1, 5 bases. This CDR3 has 13 amino acids. Germline CDR1 is GTSNPN and CDR2 is SVGIG (reference sequence). V was pared by 6 bases and J by 10 bases, with 18 bases between. The chain's CDR3 is CACEERGERKLFF. As DNA, the CDR3 is TGTGCCTGTGAGGAACGGGGGGAGCGAAAACTGTTTTTT. The full variable domain, with the rest looked up from reference TRBV30 and TRBJ1-4, is SQTIHQWPATLVQPVGSPLSLECTVEGTSNPNLYWYRQAAGRGLQLLFYSVGIGQISSEVPQNLSASRPQDRQFILSSKKLLLSDSGFYLCACEERGERKLFFGSGTQLSVL.

The chain employs TRBV19 and TRBJ2-3, with 11 bases aligning to TRBD1. CDR3 length: 15 residues. Germline CDR1 and CDR2: LNHDA and SQIVND (reference sequence). V lost 5 bases and J lost 5; bases outside the gene matches: 6. The CDR3 is CASSPGQGAGDTQYF. As DNA, the CDR3 is TGTGCCAGTAGTCCCGGACAGGGGGCAGGAGATACGCAGTATTTT.

This chain uses TRBV5-4 with TRBJ1-3; no firm D call. Trimming took off 0 bases at V and 0 bases at J, with 10 bases between the two ends. CDR3 length: 16 residues. The germline CDR1 and CDR2 sequences are SGHNT and YYREEE (reference sequence). CDR3 coding DNA: TGTGCCAGCAGCTTGGACGGCACTAGCTCTGGAAACACCATATATTTT. Its translation is CASSLDGTSSGNTIYF.

The J gene is TRBJ1-2, the V gene TRBV30; D unclear. V was shortened by 5 bases and J by 0 bases, with 13 bases between the two germline ends. CDR1 GTSNPN and CDR2 SVGIG come from the germline V gene (reference sequence). This CDR3 region has 14 residues. The CDR3 is CAWRRQQTNYGYTF. Here the CDR3 DNA reads TGTGCCTGGCGGCGGCAGCAGACTAACTATGGCTACACCTTC.

V usage is TRBV10-3 and J usage is TRBJ1-5; D not resolved. V lost 3 bases to trimming and J lost 2 bases, with 8 bases between them. In germline, CDR1 is ENHRY, CDR2 SYGVKD. This CDR3 region has 14 residues. Written as DNA, the CDR3 is TGTGCCATCAGTGACCCAACACGCAATCAGCCCCAGCATTTT. Protein product: CAISDPTRNQPQHF.

This chain uses TRBV27 with TRBJ1-6; no firm D call. The germline gives CDR1 MNHEY, CDR2 SMNVEV (reference sequence). Trimming left V 7 bases short and J 6 bases short, with 16 bases between. The CDR3 spans 15 residues. In nucleotides, the CDR3 is TGTGCCAGCACCCGTTTCGGGGAACGTAATTCACCCCTCCACTTT. The encoded protein is CASTRFGERNSPLHF.

The rearrangement joins TRBV9 to TRBJ1-1, with D possibly being TRBD1 (5 bases). Germline-derived CDR1 and CDR2 are SGDLS and YYNGEE. V lost 4 bases and J 0 bases, leaving 16 bases between the germline ends. CDR3 length: 16 amino acids. The CDR3 is CASSPRDGLMNTEAFF. Written as DNA, the CDR3 is TGTGCCAGCAGCCCGCGGGACGGCCTCATGAACACTGAAGCTTTCTTT. The complete variable domain, with remaining parts taken from reference TRBV9 and TRBJ1-1, reads DSGVTQTPKHLITATGQRVTLRCSPRSGDLSVYWYQQSLDQGLQFLIQYYNGEERAKGNILERFSAQQFPDLHSELNLSSLELGDSALYFCASSPRDGLMNTEAFFGQGTRLTVV.

The chain joins TRBV29-1 to TRBJ2-3; TRBD1 agrees at 7 bases. J lost 4 bases, V lost 5 bases, and 3 bases had no gene match. Germline values: CDR1 SQVTM, CDR2 ANQGSEA. This CDR3 comprises 12 residues. In DNA form, the CDR3 reads TGCAGCGTTTCAGGGGGAGCAGATACGCAGTATTTT. This sequence encodes CSVSGGADTQYF.

To note about this clone: The identical CDR3 is also encoded by other nucleotide sequences in the sample. The chain employs TRBV5-1 and TRBJ1-3; no definite D call. Trimming removed 2 bases at V and 0 bases at J, with 9 bases between. The germline V gene encodes CDR1 SGHRS and CDR2 YFSETQ. The CDR3 is made up of 15 amino acids. The CDR3 protein is CASSLGVNSGNTIYF. CDR3 nucleotides: TGCGCCAGCAGCTTAGGAGTGAACTCTGGAAACACCATATATTTT.

The V call is TRBV18, the J call TRBJ1-2; TRBD1 is a possible D gene (5 bases). The CDR3 contains 13 residues. V dropped 2 bases and J dropped 4 bases, with 8 bases sitting between them. In germline, CDR1 is KGHSH, CDR2 LQKENI. The CDR3 region is CASSPWGLYGYTF. The CDR3 nucleotides are TGTGCCAGCTCACCATGGGGCCTCTATGGCTACACCTTC. Full variable domain (missing parts from reference TRBV18 and TRBJ1-2): NAGVMQNPRHLVRRRGQEARLRCSPMKGHSHVYWYRQLPEEGLKFMVYLQKENIIDESGMPKERFSAEFPKEGPSILRIQQVVRGDSAAYFCASSPWGLYGYTFGSGTRLTVV.

The chain joins TRBV6-1 to TRBJ1-2; D perhaps matches TRBD1 (5 bases). V dropped 3 bases and J dropped 3 bases, with 20 bases sitting between them. CDR3 length equals 17 residues. The germline V gene encodes CDR1 MNHNS and CDR2 SASEGT. For the CDR3, the DNA is TGTGCCAGCAGTGACCAACGAACATGGGGCAGATACTATGGCTACACCTTC. Translating gives CASSDQRTWGRYYGYTF.

The chain couples TRBV27 to TRBJ2-1; 9 bases are a match to TRBD2. The ends lost 3 bases at V and 6 bases at J; junction bases unmatched: 12. From germline, CDR1 is MNHEY and CDR2 SMNVEV (reference sequence). The CDR3 contains 17 residues. The CDR3 sequence is CASSFLGGGAPTNEQFF. In DNA, the CDR3 is TGTGCCAGCAGTTTTTTGGGCGGGGGGGCCCCGACCAATGAGCAGTTCTTC.

V is TRBV6-5 and J is TRBJ1-1, with D possibly TRBD1 on 6 matching bases. Germline V gene lookup returns CDR1 MNHEY and CDR2 SVGAGI. The V and J ends lost 7 bases and 4 bases respectively, with 10 bases between them. This CDR3 contains 12 residues. The CDR3 reads CASNRQATEAFF. The CDR3 bases are TGTGCCAGCAACAGACAGGCCACTGAAGCTTTCTTT.

The chain carries TRBV28 and TRBJ1-5; D not certain. The V gene lost 3 bases and the J gene lost 3 bases, with 9 bases spanning the gap. Germline values: CDR1 MDHEN, CDR2 SYDVKM. This CDR3 region has 14 residues. The CDR3 DNA reads as TGTGCCAGCAGTTTGCGGGGTTACAATCAGCCCCAGCATTTT. Its protein product is CASSLRGYNQPQHF.